The present T cell receptor beta chain was sequenced within a study of molecular identifiers for immune sequencing clone quantification. This clonotype was counted only a few times. The antigen remains undetermined. This may come from a read error, since a much larger clone is one base off. Overall study results and limits: Over 99% of effector molecules, yet under 1% of naive-cell molecules, were held by clones above 20 RNA copies.

V trimming: 8 bases; J trimming: 6 bases; junction bases outside the gene matches: 30. The CDR3 loop spans 20 amino acids. Library preparation followed earlier protocols using designated TCR primers. Using its own MiXCR run on the PCR reads, TCRdb lists one record per CDR3 protein. The data hold around 40,000 distinct CDR3 sequences, with about 20% observed a single time. The chain uses TRBV5-3 and TRBJ2-3; 7 positions match TRBD2. TRBV5-3 is recorded as an ORF, its role being uncertain. Input material: naive CD8+ T cells from blood, with Jurkat cell RNA spiked in. Sample subset: FACS-sorted CD8+CD4-CCR7+CD45RA+ naive T cells. This receptor was obtained from a human donor in good health. Some libraries in this study had Jurkat cell RNA spiked in. The CDR3 DNA reads as TGTGCCAGCAGCAAAACAAGACTAGCCGGAGAGGCGATGGGGCTGGATACGCAGTATTTT. Its protein product is CASSKTRLAGEAMGLDTQYF.